The next 3 T cell receptor beta chains were all read from a single sample in a study of identical twins. TCRdb reanalysed the 5' RACE reads using MiXCR and keeps one entry per CDR3 protein. Of approximately 550,000 distinct CDR3 sequences listed, 20% to 25% were seen once; the top ten hold around 0.48%. The same sample was also used in a study of yellow fever vaccine responses in identical twins.

Sequenced: CD4+ T cells sorted from blood. The source of these receptors is a woman aged 18-35 years in good health.

This clonotype was counted only a few times. This CDR3 reads CASSYGRGREQYF. As DNA, the CDR3 is TGTGCCAGCAGTTACGGCAGGGGAAGGGAGCAGTACTTC. V usage is TRBV6-2 or TRBV6-3 and J usage is TRBJ2-7; a possible D gene is TRBD1 (6 bases). Germline assignment: CDR1 MNHEY and CDR2 SVGEGT. V was pared by 2 bases and J by 7 bases, with 12 bases between. The CDR3 totals 13 residues.

There are a few counts of this clonotype. The chain links TRBV14 to TRBJ2-1; 13 bases line up with TRBD2. The V and J ends lost 0 bases and 0 bases, in that order; junction bases with no gene match: 5. Looked up from germline, CDR1 is SGHDN and CDR2 is FVKESK. This CDR3 contains 19 residues. CDR3 amino acids: CASSQELGTSGVSYNEQFF. The CDR3 DNA reads TGTGCCAGCAGCCAAGAATTGGGGACTAGCGGGGTCTCCTACAATGAGCAGTTCTTC.

J is TRBJ2-1 and V is TRBV2; 7 nucleotides match TRBD2. Germline trimming cut 5 bases from V and 8 bases from J; bases unmatched to any gene: 3. This CDR3 contains 12 residues. Germline values: CDR1 SNHLY, CDR2 FYNNEI. The CDR3 loop reads CASSPTSDEQFF. For the CDR3, the DNA is TGTGCCAGCAGTCCCACTAGCGATGAGCAGTTCTTC. Combining the CDR3 with reference TRBV2 and TRBJ2-1 gives the whole variable domain EPEVTQTPSHQVTQMGQEVILRCVPISNHLYFYWYRQILGQKVEFLVSFYNNEISEKSEIFDDQFSVERPDGSNFTLKIRSTKLEDSAMYFCASSPTSDEQFFGPGTRLTVL.